Following are 16 T cell receptor beta chains from one sample sequenced in a study of Graves' ophthalmopathy and Graves' hyperthyroidism. Amplifying from RNA transcripts, the study obtained TCR beta CDR3 regions. Second-round multiplex PCR followed a first-round RT-PCR using HTBI primers. TCRdb redid the calling of the multiplex PCR reads with MiXCR, one entry per CDR3 protein. The sample contains 300,000 to 400,000 distinct CDR3 sequences, roughly a sixth of which appear only once. Sequenced material: peripheral blood. The origin of the receptors is an adult man with Graves' ophthalmopathy.

Note on this clonotype: A much larger clone lies one base from this, so it may be a read error. The J gene is TRBJ2-7, the V gene TRBV2; TRBD1 agrees at 7 bases. Trimming cost V 5 bases and J 6 bases; bases outside gene matches: 13. This CDR3 region has 15 residues. CDR1 is SNHLY, CDR2 FYNNEI, per germline. In DNA form, the CDR3 reads TGTGCCAGCAGTAGAATGACAGGGCCCGTATTCGAGCAGTACTTC. This translates into CASSRMTGPVFEQYF.

Many counts were recorded for this clonotype. The genes are TRBV11-2 and TRBJ2-6; no reliable D call. Deletions cut 1 base from V and 2 bases from J, with 6 bases between. Germline CDR1 and CDR2: SGHAT and FQNNGV. This CDR3 is 15 amino acids long. CDR3 loop: CASSLVGTGANVLTF. In DNA, the CDR3 is TGTGCCAGCAGCTTAGTGGGGACTGGGGCCAACGTCCTGACTTTC.

This clonotype was counted only a few times. This chain uses TRBV27 with TRBJ2-7, with TRBD2 matching 9 bases. The CDR3 is 15 residues long. CDR1 and CDR2 (germline): MNHEY, SMNVEV (reference sequence). With 5 bases clipped from V and 3 bases from J, the junction kept 8 bases outside the gene matches. The CDR3 reads CASSLQAGGLYEQYF. The CDR3 nucleotides are TGTGCCAGCAGTCTCCAAGCGGGAGGTCTCTACGAGCAGTACTTC.

This clonotype was counted ten times or more. Here the CDR3 DNA reads TGTGCCAGCCCTAGGACTAGCGGGAGGGCCCCAGCCACCGGGGAGCTGTTTTTT. The encoded protein is CASPRTSGRAPATGELFF. This sequence joins TRBV6-4 and TRBJ2-2, with 15 bases matching TRBD2. This CDR3 is built from 18 residues. Looked up from germline, CDR1 is MRHNA and CDR2 is SNTAGT. With 8 bases clipped from V and 4 bases from J, the junction kept 11 bases outside the gene matches.

This clonotype has at least ten counts. The genes are TRBV6-4 and TRBJ1-5, with 9 bases fitting TRBD1. The germline CDR1 and CDR2 sequences are MRHNA and SNTAGT. CDR3 size: 17 residues. The ends lost 2 bases at V and 0 bases at J; junction bases unmatched: 5. The CDR3 is CASSDRQGGDSNQPQHF. The DNA for the CDR3 is TGTGCCAGCAGTGACCGACAGGGGGGTGATAGCAATCAGCCCCAGCATTTT.

This clonotype was counted at least ten times. The chain recombines TRBV18 with TRBJ1-1; D is undetermined. The germline V gene has CDR1 KGHSH and CDR2 LQKENI. This CDR3 has 10 amino acids. V lost 6 bases and J lost 5, with 4 bases in between. This chain's CDR3 is CASSGTEAFF. The DNA for the CDR3 is TGTGCCAGCTCCGGAACTGAAGCTTTCTTT.

The genes are TRBV2 and TRBJ1-2; D is unclear. The V end was cut by 7 bases, the J end by 4 bases, with 16 bases between. Germline CDR1 and CDR2: SNHLY and FYNNEI. The CDR3 extends over 14 amino acids. The CDR3 reads CASTFGRPAYGYTF. The DNA for the CDR3 is TGTGCCAGCACTTTCGGACGGCCAGCCTATGGCTACACCTTC.

Many counts were recorded for this clonotype. The chain couples TRBV30 to TRBJ2-7; no clear D. Per the germline V gene, CDR1 is GTSNPN and CDR2 is SVGIG (reference sequence). With 0 bases removed from V and 4 bases from J, the gap between germline ends came to 4 bases. The CDR3 extends over 11 amino acids. CDR3 bases: TGTGCCTGGAGTGTACAATACGAGCAGTACTTC. Encoded protein: CAWSVQYEQYF.

This clonotype was found a few times. The chain links TRBV28 to TRBJ2-7; no reliable D call. Germline V gene data show CDR1 as MDHEN and CDR2 as SYDVKM. V was trimmed by 5 bases and J by 3 bases, leaving 14 bases between them. This CDR3 region has 14 residues. The CDR3 DNA is TGTGCCAGCAGTACTCCTTCACGAGGCTACGAGCAGTACTTC. This sequence encodes CASSTPSRGYEQYF.

V usage is TRBV20-1 and J usage is TRBJ1-5; D is undetermined. The CDR3 is made up of 14 amino acids. Germline V gives CDR1 DFQATT, CDR2 SNEGSKA (reference sequence). With 5 bases removed from V and 2 bases from J, the gap between germline ends came to 13 bases. The CDR3: CSAVQPLGNQPQHF. The CDR3 DNA reads TGCAGTGCTGTCCAGCCTTTGGGCAATCAGCCCCAGCATTTT.

This clonotype showed up many times. The CDR3 DNA sequence: TGCGCCAGCAGCCCCGACGGCCGGACCAGAGTACGGGCTTTCTTT. This translates into CASSPDGRTRVRAFF. This rearrangement joins TRBV5-1 to TRBJ1-1, with no clear D. Germline V gene data show CDR1 as SGHRS and CDR2 as YFSETQ. With 4 bases removed from V and 11 bases from J, the gap between germline ends came to 24 bases. The CDR3 totals 15 residues.

There are many counts of this clonotype. The chain links TRBV6-1 to TRBJ1-1; D call uncertain. V lost 2 bases to trimming and J lost 0 bases, with 7 bases between them. Germline CDR1 is MNHNS and CDR2 is SASEGT. The CDR3 length is 14 residues. CDR3 nucleotide sequence: TGTGCCAGCAGTGAAAGACACATGAACACTGAAGCTTTCTTT. Protein product: CASSERHMNTEAFF.

This clonotype was counted many times. V is TRBV7-9 and J is TRBJ1-1; perhaps TRBD1 as D (5 bases). This CDR3 contains 15 residues. V lost 6 bases, J lost 4 bases, and 18 bases lay in between. Germline V gene lookup returns CDR1 SEHNR and CDR2 FQNEAQ (reference sequence). CDR3 protein: CASSESGGGSTEAFF. Written as DNA, the CDR3 is TGTGCCAGCAGTGAGTCGGGGGGAGGAAGCACTGAAGCTTTCTTT.

This clonotype was recorded at least ten times. The chain uses TRBV19 and TRBJ2-7, with D hard to call. The CDR3 extends over 12 amino acids. Germline loops: CDR1 LNHDA, CDR2 SQIVND (reference sequence). V was trimmed by 4 bases and J by 6 bases, leaving 10 bases between them. The chain's CDR3 is CASSTPPAEQYF. For the CDR3, the DNA is TGTGCCAGTAGTACGCCCCCCGCCGAGCAGTACTTC.

In its sample, this clonotype was seen many times. The chain couples TRBV4-1 to TRBJ2-5; weak D call: TRBD2 (5 bases). Trimming pared 2 bases from V and 5 bases from J, leaving 12 bases between. The CDR3 loop spans 14 amino acids. Germline V gene lookup returns CDR1 MGHRA and CDR2 YSYEKL. CDR3 in amino acids: CASSQRRGTETQYF. In nucleotides, the CDR3 is TGCGCCAGCAGCCAACGTCGGGGTACGGAGACCCAGTACTTC.

Comment on this clonotype: The conserved final phenylalanine or tryptophan is absent from the CDR3, which likely points to a read error. V and J are TRBV28 and TRBJ1-2; D uncertain. The length of the CDR3 is 14 residues. Trimming shortened V by 2 bases and J by 4 bases, and 11 bases separated the two germline ends. Germline V CDR1 and CDR2: MDHEN, SYDVKM. The CDR3 is CASSLMSVFYGYTL. CDR3 bases: TGTGCCAGCAGTTTAATGTCCGTATTCTATGGCTACACCCTC.